This is a list of T cell receptor beta chains from one sample in a study of shared clonotypes between healthy human individuals. Using immunoSEQ multiplex PCR, the repertoire was profiled, and TCRdb retains in-frame clones only, with some absent. Found here are under 2,500,000 clones, approximately 96% of them singletons; the top ten hold about 0.13%. The sample was naive CD4+ T cells sorted from blood. The source is a man aged 18 to 29 in good health. Each CDR3 is given with its conserved first and last residue. A D gene is named only where the DNA matches it firmly.

D gene | J gene | V gene | CDR3 DNA | CDR3 protein
- | TRBJ2-7 | TRBV21-1 | TGTGCCAGCAGCAAATTCCGCGGCCGCAGGCACCTATCCTACGAGCAGTACTTC | CASSKFRGRRHLSYEQYF
- | TRBJ1-2 | TRBV9 | TGTGCCAGCAGCGCGGGATTTCCGGGCTCGGGTGGCTACACCTTC | CASSAGFPGSGGYTF
TRBD1 | TRBJ1-1 | TRBV7-6 | TGTGCCAGCAGTTGGGGACAGGGTGGGGTGAACACTGAAGCTTTCTTT | CASSWGQGGVNTEAFF
TRBD2 | TRBJ2-3 | TRBV7-9 | TGTGCCAGCAGCCGTTGGACTAGCGGGGACACAGATACGCAGTATTTT | CASSRWTSGDTDTQYF
TRBD2 | TRBJ2-1 | TRBV2 | TGTGCCAGCAGAGTGACTAGCGGAAATGAGCAGTTCTTC | CASRVTSGNEQFF
- | TRBJ1-1 | TRBV2 | TGTGCCAGCCGAGAAGACCCGACAGAGAACACTGAAGCTTTCTTT | CASREDPTENTEAFF
- | TRBJ1-2 | TRBV6-5 | TGTGCCAGCAGTGACCCAGGGTACTATGGCTACACCTTC | CASSDPGYYGYTF
TRBD1 | TRBJ2-5 | TRBV2 | TGTGCCAGCAGGCAGGGGGAAACCCAGTACTTC | CASRQGETQYF
TRBD1 | TRBJ2-5 | TRBV5-4 | TGTGCCAGCAGCCCAACAGGGGCCATTCAGGAGACCCAGTACTTC | CASSPTGAIQETQYF
TRBD1 | TRBJ2-7 | TRBV7-2 | TGTGCCAGCAGCTTATACAGGGGGGATGTCGAGCAGTACTTC | CASSLYRGDVEQYF
TRBD1 | TRBJ2-7 | TRBV18 | TGTGCCAGCTCACCTAGACAGGGGGCGTCCTACGAGCAGTACTTC | CASSPRQGASYEQYF
TRBD1 | TRBJ1-1 | TRBV25-1 | TGTGCCAGCAGTGCGCCTCGTCAGGGGGCACGGAACACTGAAGCTTTCTTT | CASSAPRQGARNTEAFF
- | TRBJ1-5 | TRBV6-1 | TGTGCCAGCAGTGAACATGGGGTTTATAGCAATCAGCCCCAGCATTTT | CASSEHGVYSNQPQHF
TRBD2 | TRBJ2-1 | TRBV15 | TGTGCCACCAGCAGAGGATTACTAGCGGAGAATGAGCAGTTCTTC | CATSRGLLAENEQFF
TRBD1 | TRBJ2-7 | TRBV5-4 | TGTGCCAGCAGCTGGACGGGACAGGGGACCTACGAGCAGTACTTC | CASSWTGQGTYEQYF
TRBD1 | TRBJ2-5 | TRBV10-1 | TGCGCCAGTCCTTCGGGACAGGGGGATTGTCCCCAGTACTTC | CASPSGQGDCPQYF
- | TRBJ1-6 | TRBV5-1 | TGCGCCAGCAGCGGCGAGGGGTCCTATAATTCACCCCTCCACTTT | CASSGEGSYNSPLHF